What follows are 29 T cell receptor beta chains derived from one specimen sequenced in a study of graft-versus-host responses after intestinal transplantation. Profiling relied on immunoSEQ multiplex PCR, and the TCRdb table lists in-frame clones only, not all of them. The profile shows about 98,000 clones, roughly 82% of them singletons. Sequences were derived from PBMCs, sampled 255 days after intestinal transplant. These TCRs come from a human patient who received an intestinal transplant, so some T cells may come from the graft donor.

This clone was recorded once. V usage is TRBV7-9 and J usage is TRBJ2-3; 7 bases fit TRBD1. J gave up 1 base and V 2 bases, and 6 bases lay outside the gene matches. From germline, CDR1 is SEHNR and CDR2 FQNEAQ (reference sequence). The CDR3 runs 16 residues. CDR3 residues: CASSLPETGRTDTQYF. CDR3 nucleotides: TGTGCCAGCAGCTTACCAGAGACAGGGCGCACAGATACGCAGTATTTT.

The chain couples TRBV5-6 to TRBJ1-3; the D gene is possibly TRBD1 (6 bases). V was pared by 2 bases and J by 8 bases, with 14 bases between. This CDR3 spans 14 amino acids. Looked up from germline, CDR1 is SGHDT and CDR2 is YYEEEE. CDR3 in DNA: TGTGCCAGCAGCTTATCAGGGGACCGAGACACCATATATTTT. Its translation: CASSLSGDRDTIYF.

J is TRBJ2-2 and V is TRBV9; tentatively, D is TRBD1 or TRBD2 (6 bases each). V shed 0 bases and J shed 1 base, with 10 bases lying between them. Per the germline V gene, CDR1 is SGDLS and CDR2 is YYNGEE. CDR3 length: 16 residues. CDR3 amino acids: CASSVGGAVNTGELFF. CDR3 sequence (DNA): TGTGCCAGCAGCGTAGGGGGGGCCGTGAACACCGGGGAGCTGTTTTTT.

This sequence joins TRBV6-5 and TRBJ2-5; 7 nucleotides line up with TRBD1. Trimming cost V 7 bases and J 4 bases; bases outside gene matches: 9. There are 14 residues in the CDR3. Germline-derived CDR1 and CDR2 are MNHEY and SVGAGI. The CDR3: CASTTTGNGETQYF. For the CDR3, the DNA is TGTGCCAGCACGACGACAGGGAATGGAGAGACCCAGTACTTC.

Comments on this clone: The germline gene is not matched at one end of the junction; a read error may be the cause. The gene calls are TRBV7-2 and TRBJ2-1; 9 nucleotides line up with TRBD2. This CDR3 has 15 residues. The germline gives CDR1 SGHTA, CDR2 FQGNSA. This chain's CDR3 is CASGFPAGGRDEQFF. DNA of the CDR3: TGTGCCAGCGGCTTCCCCGCGGGGGGGAGGGATGAGCAGTTCTTC.

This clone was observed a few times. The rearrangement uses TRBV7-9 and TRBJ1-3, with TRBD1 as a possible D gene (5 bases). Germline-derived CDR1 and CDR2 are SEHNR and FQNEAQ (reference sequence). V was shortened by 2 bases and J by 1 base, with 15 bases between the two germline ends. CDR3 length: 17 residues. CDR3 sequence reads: CASSLRRQPGSGNTIYF. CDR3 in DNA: TGTGCCAGCAGCTTAAGGAGACAGCCGGGATCTGGAAACACCATATATTTT.

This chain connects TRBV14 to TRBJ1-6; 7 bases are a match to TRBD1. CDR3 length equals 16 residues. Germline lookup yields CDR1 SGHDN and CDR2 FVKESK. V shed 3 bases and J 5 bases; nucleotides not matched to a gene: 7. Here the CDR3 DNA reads TGTGCCAGCAGCCAGGACAGGACTTCTGATAATTCACCCCTCCACTTT. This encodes CASSQDRTSDNSPLHF. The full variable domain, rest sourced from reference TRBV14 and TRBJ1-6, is EAGVTQFPSHSVIEKGQTVTLRCDPISGHDNLYWYRRVMGKEIKFLLHFVKESKQDESGMPNNRFLAERTGGTYSTLKVQPAELEDSGVYFCASSQDRTSDNSPLHFGNGTRLTVT.

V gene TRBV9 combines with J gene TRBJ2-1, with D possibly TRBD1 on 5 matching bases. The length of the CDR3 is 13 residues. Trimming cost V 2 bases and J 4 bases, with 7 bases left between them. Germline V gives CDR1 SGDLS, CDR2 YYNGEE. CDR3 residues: CASSVTAYNEQFF. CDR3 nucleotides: TGTGCCAGCAGCGTGACAGCTTACAATGAGCAGTTCTTC.

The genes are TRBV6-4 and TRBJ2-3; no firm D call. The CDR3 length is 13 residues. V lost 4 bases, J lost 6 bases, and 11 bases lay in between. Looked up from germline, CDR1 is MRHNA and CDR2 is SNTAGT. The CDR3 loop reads CASSADGRDTQYF. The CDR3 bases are TGTGCCAGCAGTGCGGACGGCCGCGATACGCAGTATTTT.

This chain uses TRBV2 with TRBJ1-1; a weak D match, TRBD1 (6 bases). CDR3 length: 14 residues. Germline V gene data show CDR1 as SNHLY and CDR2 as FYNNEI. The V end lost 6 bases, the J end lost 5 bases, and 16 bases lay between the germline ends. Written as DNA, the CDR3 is TGTGCCAGCAGGCCCCCAGGGGCGGGTACTGAAGCTTTCTTT. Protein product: CASRPPGAGTEAFF.

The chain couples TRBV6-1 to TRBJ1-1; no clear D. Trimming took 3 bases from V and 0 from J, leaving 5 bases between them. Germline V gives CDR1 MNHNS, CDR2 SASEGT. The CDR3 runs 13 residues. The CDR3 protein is CASSEPVNTEAFF. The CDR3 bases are TGTGCCAGCAGTGAGCCGGTGAACACTGAAGCTTTCTTT.

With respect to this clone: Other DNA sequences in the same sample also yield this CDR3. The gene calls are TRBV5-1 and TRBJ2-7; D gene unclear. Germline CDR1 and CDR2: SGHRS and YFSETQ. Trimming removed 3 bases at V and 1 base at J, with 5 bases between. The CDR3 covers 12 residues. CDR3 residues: CASSSSSYEQYF. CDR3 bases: TGCGCCAGCAGCTCCTCATCCTACGAGCAGTACTTC.

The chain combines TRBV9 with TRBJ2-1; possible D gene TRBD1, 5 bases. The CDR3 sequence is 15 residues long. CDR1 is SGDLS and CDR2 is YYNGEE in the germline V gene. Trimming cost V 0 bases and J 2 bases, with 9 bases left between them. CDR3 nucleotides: TGTGCCAGCAGCGTAGAAGGGGTAACCTACAATGAGCAGTTCTTC. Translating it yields CASSVEGVTYNEQFF.

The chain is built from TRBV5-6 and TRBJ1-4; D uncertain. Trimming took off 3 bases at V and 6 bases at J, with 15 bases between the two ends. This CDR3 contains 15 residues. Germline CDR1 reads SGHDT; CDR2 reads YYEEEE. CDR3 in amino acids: CASSYLTDTDEKLFF. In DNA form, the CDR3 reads TGTGCCAGCAGCTACCTGACTGATACCGATGAAAAACTGTTTTTT.

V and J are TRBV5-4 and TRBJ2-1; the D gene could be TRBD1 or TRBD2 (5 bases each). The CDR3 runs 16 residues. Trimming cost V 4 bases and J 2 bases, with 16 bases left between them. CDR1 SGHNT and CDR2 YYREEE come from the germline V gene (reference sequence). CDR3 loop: CASSTLRDGTYNEQFF. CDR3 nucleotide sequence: TGTGCCAGCAGCACCCTCCGGGACGGAACCTACAATGAGCAGTTCTTC.

DNA for the CDR3: TGTGCCAGCAGAGAGGGGAGGGAGCAGTACTTC. Protein product: CASREGREQYF. The chain employs TRBV28 and TRBJ2-7; the D gene is possibly TRBD2 (6 bases). V dropped 6 bases and J dropped 7 bases, with 10 bases sitting between them. The CDR3 extends over 11 amino acids. The germline V gene has CDR1 MDHEN and CDR2 SYDVKM.

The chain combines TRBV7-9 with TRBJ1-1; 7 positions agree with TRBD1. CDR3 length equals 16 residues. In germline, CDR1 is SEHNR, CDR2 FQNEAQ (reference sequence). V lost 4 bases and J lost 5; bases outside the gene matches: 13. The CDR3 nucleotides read TGTGCCAGCAGCTCCAATGCAGGGGGATCAGGAACTGAAGCTTTCTTT. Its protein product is CASSSNAGGSGTEAFF.

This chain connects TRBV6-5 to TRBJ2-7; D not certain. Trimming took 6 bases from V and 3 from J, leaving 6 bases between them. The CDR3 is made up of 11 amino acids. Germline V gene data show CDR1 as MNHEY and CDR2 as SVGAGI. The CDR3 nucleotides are TGTGCCAGCAGCCACAACTACGAGCAGTACTTC. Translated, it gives CASSHNYEQYF.

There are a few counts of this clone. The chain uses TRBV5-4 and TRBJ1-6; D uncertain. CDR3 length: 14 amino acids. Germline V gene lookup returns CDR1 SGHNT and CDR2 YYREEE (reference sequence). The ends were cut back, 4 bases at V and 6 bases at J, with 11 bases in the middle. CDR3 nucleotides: TGTGCCAGCAGCAACGGACGGACTAATTCACCCCTCCACTTT. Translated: CASSNGRTNSPLHF.

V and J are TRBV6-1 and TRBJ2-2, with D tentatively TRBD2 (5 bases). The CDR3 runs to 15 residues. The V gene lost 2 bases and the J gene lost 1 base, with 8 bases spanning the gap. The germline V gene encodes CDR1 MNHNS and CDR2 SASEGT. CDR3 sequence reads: CASSELGRNTGELFF. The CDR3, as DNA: TGTGCCAGCAGTGAACTGGGGAGGAACACCGGGGAGCTGTTTTTT.

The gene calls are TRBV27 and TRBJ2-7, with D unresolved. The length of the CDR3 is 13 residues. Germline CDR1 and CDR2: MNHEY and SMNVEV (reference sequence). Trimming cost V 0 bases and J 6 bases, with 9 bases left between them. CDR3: CASSLSRAREQYF. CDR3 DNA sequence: TGTGCCAGCAGTTTATCTAGGGCCCGCGAGCAGTACTTC.

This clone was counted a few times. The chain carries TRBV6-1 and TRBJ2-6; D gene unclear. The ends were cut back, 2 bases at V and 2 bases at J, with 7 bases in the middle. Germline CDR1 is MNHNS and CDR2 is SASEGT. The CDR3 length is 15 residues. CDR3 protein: CASSEPSPGANVLTF. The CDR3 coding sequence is TGTGCCAGCAGTGAACCGAGTCCTGGGGCCAACGTCCTGACTTTC.

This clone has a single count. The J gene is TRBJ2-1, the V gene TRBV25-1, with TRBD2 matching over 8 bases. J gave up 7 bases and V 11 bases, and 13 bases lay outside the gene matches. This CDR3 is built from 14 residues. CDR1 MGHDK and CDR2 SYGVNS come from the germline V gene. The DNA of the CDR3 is TGTGCCCCGGTCCGGGAGGGCCGTAAGAATGAGCAGTTCTTC. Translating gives CAPVREGRKNEQFF. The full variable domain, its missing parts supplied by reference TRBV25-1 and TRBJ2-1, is EADIYQTPRYLVIGTGKKITLECSQTMGHDKMYWYQQDPGMELHLIHYSYGVNSTEKGDLSSESTVSRIRTEHFPLTLESARPSHTSQYLCAPVREGRKNEQFFGPGTRLTVL.

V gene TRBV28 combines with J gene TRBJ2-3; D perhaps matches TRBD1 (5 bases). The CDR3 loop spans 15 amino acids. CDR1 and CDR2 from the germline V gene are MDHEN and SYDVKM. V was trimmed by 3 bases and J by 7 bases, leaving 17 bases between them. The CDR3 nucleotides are TGTGCCAGCAGTTTCAGGGTCGAAGCACGACATACGCAGTATTTT. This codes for CASSFRVEARHTQYF.

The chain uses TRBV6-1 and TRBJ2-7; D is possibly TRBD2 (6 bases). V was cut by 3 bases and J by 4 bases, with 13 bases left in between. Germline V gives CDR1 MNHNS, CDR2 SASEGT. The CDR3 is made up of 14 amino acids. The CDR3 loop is CASSDGGPGYEQYF. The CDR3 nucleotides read TGTGCCAGCAGTGACGGGGGTCCTGGGTACGAGCAGTACTTC.

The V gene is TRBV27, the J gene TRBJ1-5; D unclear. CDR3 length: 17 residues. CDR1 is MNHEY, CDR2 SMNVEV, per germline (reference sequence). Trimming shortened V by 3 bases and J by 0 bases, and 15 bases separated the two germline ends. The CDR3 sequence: CASSFTPPGISNQPQHF. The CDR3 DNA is TGTGCCAGCAGTTTTACCCCCCCCGGTATTAGCAATCAGCCCCAGCATTTT.

This chain's CDR3 is CASSFVAVYTGELFF. CDR3 in DNA: TGTGCCAGCAGTTTTGTAGCGGTATACACCGGGGAGCTGTTTTTT. This chain joins TRBV28 and TRBJ2-2, with a possible D match to TRBD2 (6 bases). CDR1 MDHEN and CDR2 SYDVKM come from the germline V gene. The V end was cut by 3 bases, the J end by 3 bases, with 11 bases between. This CDR3 has 15 residues.

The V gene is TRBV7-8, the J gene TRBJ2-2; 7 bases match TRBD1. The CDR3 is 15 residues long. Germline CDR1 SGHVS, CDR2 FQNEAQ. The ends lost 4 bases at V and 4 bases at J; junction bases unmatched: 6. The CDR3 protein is CASSSPGQPTGELFF. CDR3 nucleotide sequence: TGTGCCAGCAGCTCCCCGGGACAGCCCACCGGGGAGCTGTTTTTT.

CDR3: CAIQGAEAFF. Here the CDR3 DNA reads TGTGCCATCCAGGGGGCTGAAGCTTTCTTT. This sequence joins TRBV6-1 and TRBJ1-1, with TRBD1 matching over 7 bases. This CDR3 comprises 10 residues. Trimming at V came to 10 bases and at J to 6 bases, leaving 2 bases not matched to a gene. Germline V gives CDR1 MNHNS, CDR2 SASEGT.